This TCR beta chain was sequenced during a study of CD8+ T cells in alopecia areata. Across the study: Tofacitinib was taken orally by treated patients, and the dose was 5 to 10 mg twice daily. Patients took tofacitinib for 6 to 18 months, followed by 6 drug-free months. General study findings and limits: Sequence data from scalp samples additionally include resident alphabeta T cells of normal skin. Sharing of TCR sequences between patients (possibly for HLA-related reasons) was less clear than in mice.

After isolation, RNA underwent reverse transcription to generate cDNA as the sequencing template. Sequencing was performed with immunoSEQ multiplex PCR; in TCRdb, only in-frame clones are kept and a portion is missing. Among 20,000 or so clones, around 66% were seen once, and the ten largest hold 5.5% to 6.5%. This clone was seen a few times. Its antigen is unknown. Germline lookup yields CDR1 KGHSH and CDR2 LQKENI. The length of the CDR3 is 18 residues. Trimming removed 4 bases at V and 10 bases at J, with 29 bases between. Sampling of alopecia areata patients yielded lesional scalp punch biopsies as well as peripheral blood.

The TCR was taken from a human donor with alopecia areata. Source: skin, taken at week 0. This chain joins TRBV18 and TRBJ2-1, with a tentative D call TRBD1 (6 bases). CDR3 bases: TGTGCCAGCTCACTCGGACCCCAATCAGGGGCCACGAGGGAGGAGCAGTTCTTC. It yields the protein CASSLGPQSGATREEQFF.